This passage covers 18 T cell receptor beta chains from one sample sequenced in a study of post-analysis software for immune sequencing data. Study outcomes and limitations: In patients, TRBV5-6, TRBV5-1 and TRBV20-1 belonged to roughly 5 TRBV segments found more frequently than in controls.

Antigens of these TCRs are unknown. Libraries were made from TCR beta cDNA, and they carried unique molecular identifiers. TCRdb re-called the PCR reads with MiXCR, one entry per CDR3 protein. The sample contains fewer than 850,000 distinct CDR3 sequences, about half of which appear only once. The specimen was blood. These receptor sequences come from a girl aged 10 to 17 with multiple sclerosis.

The chain carries TRBV7-2 and TRBJ2-7; D may be TRBD1 or TRBD2 (6 bases each). The DNA end is a closer match to TRBJ2-5, so the J assignment may be wrong. Germline assignment: CDR1 SGHTA and CDR2 FQGNSA. The CDR3 runs 14 residues. CDR3 coding DNA: TGTGCCAGCAGCTTCGGTGGGGGGCGGCAGACCCAGTACTTC. Protein sequence: CASSFGGGRQTQYF.

J is TRBJ1-2 and V is TRBV4-3, with 9 bases lining up with TRBD1. Per germline, CDR1 LGHNA and CDR2 YSLEER. Unmatched junction bases numbered 4, after V lost 1 base and J lost 7 bases. The CDR3 totals 14 residues. The CDR3 coding sequence is TGCGCCAGCAGCCAAGGGGGACAGGGAACTGGCTACACCTTC. Residues: CASSQGGQGTGYTF.

CDR3 coding DNA: TGTGCCAGCAGCTTACTAGCGGGAGCCGCCTACGAGCAGTACTTC. Amino acid sequence: CASSLLAGAAYEQYF. The chain joins TRBV28 to TRBJ2-7; TRBD2 aligns across 11 bases. The J segment lost 2 bases and the V segment lost 6 bases, leaving 6 bases of the junction unmatched. Germline V gives CDR1 MDHEN, CDR2 SYDVKM. The CDR3 contains 15 residues.

This clonotype has only a few counts. The chain combines TRBV7-2 with TRBJ2-1, with D tentatively TRBD1 (7 bases). The length of the CDR3 is 17 residues. V lost 0 bases, J lost 2 bases, and 14 bases lay in between. Germline CDR1 is SGHTA and CDR2 is FQGNSA. The CDR3 region is CASSLAVTRGPYNEQFF. CDR3 in DNA: TGTGCCAGCAGCTTAGCGGTGACTAGGGGGCCCTACAATGAGCAGTTCTTC.

This clonotype showed up just once. This rearrangement joins TRBV7-3 to TRBJ1-2, with 9 nucleotides matching TRBD1. With V trimmed by 5 bases and J by 7 bases, 11 bases remained unmatched. Per germline, CDR1 SGHTA and CDR2 FQGTGA. This CDR3 has 15 residues. CDR3 coding DNA: TGTGCCAGCAGCCCAAAGCCACAGGGGGCTGGTGGCTACACCTTC. This encodes CASSPKPQGAGGYTF.

This clonotype was seen a few times. The chain employs TRBV24-1 and TRBJ1-4; D unresolved. Trimming removed 4 bases at V and 5 bases at J, with 7 bases between. CDR3 length: 13 residues. CDR1 and CDR2 from the germline V gene are KGHDR and SFDVKD. CDR3 protein: CATSEGRNEKLFF. The CDR3, as DNA: TGTGCCACCAGTGAGGGAAGAAATGAAAAACTGTTTTTT.

This clonotype has more than one count but fewer than ten. The rearrangement joins TRBV20-1 to TRBJ2-3; possibly TRBD1 or TRBD2 for D (5 bases each). The length of the CDR3 is 18 residues. Trimming removed 6 bases from V and 2 bases from J, with 27 bases in between. Looked up from germline, CDR1 is DFQATT and CDR2 is SNEGSKA (reference sequence). The CDR3 region is CSAEGGVLRDALTDTQYF. The CDR3 DNA sequence: TGCAGTGCAGAGGGTGGGGTCCTCCGGGACGCTCTCACAGATACGCAGTATTTT.

The rearrangement links TRBV7-8 to TRBJ2-1, with D maybe TRBD2 (6 bases). Germline values: CDR1 SGHVS, CDR2 FQNEAQ. This CDR3 region has 15 residues. The ends were cut back, 1 base at V and 5 bases at J, with 12 bases in the middle. The CDR3 DNA sequence: TGTGCCAGCAGCTTAGAGGTTAGCGGCCACAATGAGCAGTTCTTC. The encoded protein is CASSLEVSGHNEQFF.

This chain connects TRBV20-1 to TRBJ1-1, with D maybe TRBD1 (5 bases). The V end lost 2 bases, the J end lost 0 bases, and 22 bases lay between the germline ends. This CDR3 is 18 amino acids long. Germline loops: CDR1 DFQATT, CDR2 SNEGSKA (reference sequence). CDR3 sequence reads: CSARTGLRDGSMNTEAFF. The CDR3 nucleotides are TGCAGTGCTAGAACTGGACTCCGGGACGGCAGCATGAACACTGAAGCTTTCTTT.

In the case of this clonotype: Just one base apart from a much larger clone, this may be a read error. The CDR3 carries no conserved terminal phenylalanine or tryptophan, so it likely arises from a read error. The CDR3 reads CASSLSGRETQYS. The CDR3 coding sequence is TGTGCCAGCAGCTTGTCAGGGAGGGAGACCCAGTACTCC. The chain employs TRBV7-2 and TRBJ2-5; TRBD2 might be the D (6 bases). The germline gives CDR1 SGHTA, CDR2 FQGNSA. Trimming removed 3 bases at V and 5 bases at J, with 10 bases between. CDR3 size: 13 residues.

This rearrangement joins TRBV14 to TRBJ2-3; D is ambiguous. Germline V gene sequence: CDR1 SGHDN, CDR2 FVKESK. The CDR3 totals 15 residues. Trimming cost V 0 bases and J 7 bases, with 14 bases left between them. The CDR3 loop is CASSQDFVPQNTQYF. As DNA, the CDR3 is TGTGCCAGCAGCCAAGATTTCGTTCCGCAGAATACGCAGTATTTT.

The rearrangement links TRBV27 to TRBJ2-7; D is possibly TRBD1 (5 bases). The germline V gene has CDR1 MNHEY and CDR2 SMNVEV (reference sequence). The CDR3 length is 13 residues. The V end was cut by 4 bases, the J end by 0 bases, with 7 bases between. The CDR3 region has the DNA TGTGCCAGCAGTTACAGGAGCTCCTACGAGCAGTACTTC. It encodes CASSYRSSYEQYF.

The rearrangement uses TRBV28 and TRBJ1-5, with a tentative D call TRBD1 (6 bases). There are 15 residues in the CDR3. Deletions cut 2 bases from V and 4 bases from J, with 12 bases between. CDR1 and CDR2 (germline): MDHEN, SYDVKM. Here the CDR3 reads CASSLLGQRNQPQHF. The DNA of the CDR3 is TGTGCCAGCAGTTTACTGGGACAAAGAAATCAGCCCCAGCATTTT. The full variable domain, with the rest looked up from reference TRBV28 and TRBJ1-5, is DVKVTQSSRYLVKRTGEKVFLECVQDMDHENMFWYRQDPGLGLRLIYFSYDVKMKEKGDIPEGYSVSREKKERFSLILESASTNQTSMYLCASSLLGQRNQPQHFGDGTRLSIL.

The genes are TRBV7-2 and TRBJ2-1; 9 bases fit TRBD2. The germline CDR1 and CDR2 sequences are SGHTA and FQGNSA. This CDR3 has 20 residues. Trimming took 1 base from V and 4 from J; bases not matched to a gene: 17. The CDR3: CASSLVVRGRAPRDYNEQFF. The DNA of the CDR3 is TGTGCCAGCAGCTTAGTGGTGCGCGGGAGGGCCCCACGCGATTACAATGAGCAGTTCTTC.

This clonotype was counted a few times. CDR3 DNA sequence: TGTGCCACCAGCAGAGCACGGGACAGGGGGCGTTCACCCCTCCACTTT. This encodes CATSRARDRGRSPLHF. The gene calls are TRBV15 and TRBJ1-6; 12 nucleotides agree with TRBD1. After removal of 1 base from V and 9 bases from J, the junction contained 4 bases not matched to a gene. CDR1 is LNHNV and CDR2 is YYDKDF in the germline V gene (reference sequence). This CDR3 region has 16 residues.

V and J are TRBV4-2 and TRBJ2-3; 8 positions agree with TRBD2. This CDR3 spans 20 amino acids. The J segment lost 0 bases and the V segment lost 0 bases, leaving 14 bases of the junction unmatched. Germline V gives CDR1 LGHNA, CDR2 YNFKEQ. This chain's CDR3 is CASSQDPNGLARASTDTQYF. CDR3 sequence (DNA): TGTGCCAGCAGCCAAGATCCGAATGGACTAGCCCGAGCTAGCACAGATACGCAGTATTTT.

The chain is built from TRBV7-2 and TRBJ2-5, with D possibly being TRBD1 or TRBD2 (6 bases each). The CDR3 runs 14 residues. The V gene lost 1 base and the J gene lost 5 bases, with 11 bases spanning the gap. Germline V gene sequence: CDR1 SGHTA, CDR2 FQGNSA. The DNA for the CDR3 is TGTGCCAGCAGCTTAGTTCGGGGGCGGGAGACCCAGTACTTC. Amino acid sequence: CASSLVRGRETQYF. The full variable domain, with the rest looked up from reference TRBV7-2 and TRBJ2-5, is GAGVSQSPSNKVTEKGKDVELRCDPISGHTALYWYRQSLGQGLEFLIYFQGNSAPDKSGLPSDRFSAERTGGSVSTLTIQRTQQEDSAVYLCASSLVRGRETQYFGPGTRLLVL.

Here the CDR3 reads CSARIVGNEQYF. The CDR3 region has the DNA TGCAGTGCTAGGATCGTCGGCAATGAGCAGTACTTC. The chain recombines TRBV20-1 with TRBJ2-5, with unresolved D. Per germline, CDR1 DFQATT and CDR2 SNEGSKA (reference sequence). The CDR3 spans 12 residues. The V end was cut by 3 bases, the J end by 11 bases, with 16 bases between.